This T cell receptor beta chain is drawn from a study of blood T cells in healthy people across ages. Overall study findings and caveats: Per million T cells, the diversity of TCR beta decreased roughly linearly as age advanced. Long-lived donors had more naive CD4+ cells and higher diversity than aged donors.

Concerning this clonotype: Its cognate antigen is unknown.

Primed by a sample-barcoded 5' primer and a J-beta primer mix, a second PCR proceeded for about 7 to 11 cycles. TCRdb re-derived calls from the 5' RACE reads in MiXCR, one entry per CDR3 protein. The table shows hundreds of thousands of distinct CDR3 sequences, with about 30% occurring only once. Per sample, no less than 5.5 micrograms of total RNA were extracted. From germline, CDR1 is SEHNR and CDR2 FQNEAQ (reference sequence). CDR3 length: 14 residues. The material sequenced was blood. This receptor was identified in a woman older than 75 in good health. V is TRBV7-9 and J is TRBJ2-5, with D unclear. Matching the DNA end better, TRBJ2-7 makes the J call doubtful. The CDR3 loop reads CASSLVLQSYEQYF. The CDR3, as DNA: TGTGCCAGCAGCTTAGTACTTCAGTCCTACGAGCAGTACTTC.